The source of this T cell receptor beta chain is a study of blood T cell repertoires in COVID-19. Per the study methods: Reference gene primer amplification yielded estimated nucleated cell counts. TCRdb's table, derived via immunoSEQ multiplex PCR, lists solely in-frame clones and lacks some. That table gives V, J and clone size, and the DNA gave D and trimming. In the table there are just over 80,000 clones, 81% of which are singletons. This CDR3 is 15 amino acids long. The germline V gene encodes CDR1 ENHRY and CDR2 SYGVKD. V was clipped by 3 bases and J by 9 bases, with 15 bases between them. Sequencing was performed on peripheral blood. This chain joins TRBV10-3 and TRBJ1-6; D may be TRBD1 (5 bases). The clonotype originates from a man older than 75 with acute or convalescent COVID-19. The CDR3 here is CAISDSLRAVSPLHF. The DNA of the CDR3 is TGTGCCATCAGTGATAGTCTCAGGGCAGTTTCACCCCTCCACTTT.